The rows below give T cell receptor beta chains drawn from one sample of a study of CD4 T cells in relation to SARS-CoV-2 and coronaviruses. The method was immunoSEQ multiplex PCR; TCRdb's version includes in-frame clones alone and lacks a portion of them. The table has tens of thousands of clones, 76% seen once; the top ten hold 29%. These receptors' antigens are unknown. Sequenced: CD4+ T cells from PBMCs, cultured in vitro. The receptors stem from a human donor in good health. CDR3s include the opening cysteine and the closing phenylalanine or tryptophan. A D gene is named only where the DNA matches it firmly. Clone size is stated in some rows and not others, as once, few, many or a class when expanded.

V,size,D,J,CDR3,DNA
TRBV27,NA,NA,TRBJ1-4,CASSLLGTPEKLFF,TGTGCCAGCAGTTTACTCGGGACACCTGAAAAACTGTTTTTT
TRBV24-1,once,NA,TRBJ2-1,CATSDSGESYNEQFF,TGTGCCACCAGTGATTCCGGGGAAAGCTACAATGAGCAGTTCTTC
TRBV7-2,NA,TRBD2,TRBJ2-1,CASSLGGGRRGNEQFF,TGTGCCAGCAGCTTAGGGGGCGGGAGAAGGGGCAATGAGCAGTTCTTC
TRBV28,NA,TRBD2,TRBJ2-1,CASSFAGVGYNEQFF,TGTGCCAGCAGTTTCGCGGGAGTGGGTTACAATGAGCAGTTCTTC
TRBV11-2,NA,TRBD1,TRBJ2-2,CASSLGTGSLGELFF,TGTGCCAGCAGCTTAGGGACAGGGAGCTTAGGGGAGCTGTTTTTT
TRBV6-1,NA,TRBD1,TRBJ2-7,CASSDRTGNYEQYF,TGTGCCAGCAGTGACCGGACAGGGAACTACGAGCAGTACTTC
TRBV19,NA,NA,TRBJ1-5,CASSIGVGVGQPQHF,TGTGCCAGTAGTATTGGTGTAGGGGTCGGTCAGCCCCAGCATTTT
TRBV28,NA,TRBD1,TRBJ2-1,CASNNRGQNNEQFF,TGTGCCAGCAATAACAGGGGGCAAAACAATGAGCAGTTCTTC
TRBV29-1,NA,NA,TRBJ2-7,CSVVGWGVGEQYF,TGCAGCGTGGTGGGTTGGGGGGTGGGTGAGCAGTACTTC
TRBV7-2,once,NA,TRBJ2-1,CASTPRQRRRNEQFF,TGTGCCAGCACCCCACGGCAACGGCGGAGGAATGAGCAGTTCTTC
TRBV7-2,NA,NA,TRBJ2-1,CASSLDGGNNNEQFF,TGTGCCAGCAGCTTAGATGGCGGGAACAACAATGAGCAGTTCTTC
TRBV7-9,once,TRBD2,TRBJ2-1,CASSLVAGGRNEQFF,TGTGCCAGCAGCTTAGTAGCGGGAGGTCGTAATGAGCAGTTCTTC
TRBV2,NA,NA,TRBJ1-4,CASIKGASSTTNEKLFF,TGTGCCAGCATAAAGGGCGCGTCCAGTACAACTAATGAAAAACTGTTTTTT
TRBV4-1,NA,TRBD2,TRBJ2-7,CASSQAGLAVLYEQYF,TGCGCCAGCAGCCAAGCGGGACTAGCGGTCCTCTACGAGCAGTACTTC
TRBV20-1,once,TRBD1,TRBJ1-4,CSASSWTGAALGEKLFF,TGCAGTGCTAGTAGCTGGACAGGGGCCGCTCTTGGCGAAAAACTGTTTTTT
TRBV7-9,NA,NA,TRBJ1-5,CASSLDGYSNQPQHF,TGTGCCAGCAGCTTAGACGGTTATAGCAATCAGCCCCAGCATTTT
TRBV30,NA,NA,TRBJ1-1,CAWSVPGRTEAFF,TGTGCCTGGAGTGTACCTGGGCGCACTGAAGCTTTCTTT
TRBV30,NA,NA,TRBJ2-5,CAWRKTGSPGVIQYF,TGTGCCTGGAGGAAGACAGGCTCGCCGGGGGTGATCCAGTACTTC
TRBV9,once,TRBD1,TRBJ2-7,CASSATGARTYEQYF,TGTGCCAGCAGCGCCACAGGGGCCAGAACCTACGAGCAGTACTTC
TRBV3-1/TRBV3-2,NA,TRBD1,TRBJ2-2,CASSQETKGGSGELFF,TGTGCCAGCAGCCAAGAGACGAAAGGGGGCTCCGGGGAGCTGTTTTTT
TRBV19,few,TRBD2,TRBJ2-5,CASSKGLAGGPQETQYF,TGTGCCAGTAGTAAGGGACTAGCGGGAGGCCCACAAGAGACCCAGTACTTC
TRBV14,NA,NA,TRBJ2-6,CASAERIGGANVLTF,TGTGCCAGCGCGGAGCGTATCGGTGGGGCCAACGTCCTGACTTTC
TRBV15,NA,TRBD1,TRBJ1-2,CATQQGSNYGYTF,TGTGCCACTCAACAGGGGTCGAACTATGGCTACACCTTC
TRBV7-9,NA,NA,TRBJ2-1,CASSSISGTTYNEQFF,TGTGCCAGCAGCTCAATATCCGGGACCACCTACAATGAGCAGTTCTTC
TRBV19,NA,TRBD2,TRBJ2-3,CASSIAGGADTQYF,TGTGCCAGTAGTATTGCGGGAGGCGCAGATACGCAGTATTTT
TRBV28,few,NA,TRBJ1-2,CASRGGSIQGANYGYTF,TGTGCCAGCAGAGGGGGTTCCATTCAAGGAGCTAACTATGGCTACACCTTC
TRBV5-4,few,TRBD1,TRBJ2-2,CASSRGQGANTGELFF,TGTGCCAGCAGCCGCGGACAGGGGGCGAACACCGGGGAGCTGTTTTTT
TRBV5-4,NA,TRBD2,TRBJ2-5,CASSLVIRSGRRGTQYF,TGTGCCAGCAGCTTGGTAATAAGAAGCGGGAGGCGGGGGACCCAGTACTTC
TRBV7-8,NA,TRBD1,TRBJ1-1,CASSSQGALMNTEAFF,TGTGCCAGCAGCTCTCAGGGGGCATTAATGAACACTGAAGCTTTCTTT
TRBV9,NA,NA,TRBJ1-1,CASSVLGRPVNTEAFF,TGTGCCAGCAGCGTATTAGGGAGACCGGTGAACACTGAAGCTTTCTTT
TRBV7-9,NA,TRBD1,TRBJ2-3,CASSSGQGLTDTQYF,TGTGCCAGCAGCTCCGGACAGGGACTCACAGATACGCAGTATTTT
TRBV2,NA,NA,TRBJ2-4,CASRTRTAKNIQYF,TGTGCCAGCAGAACTAGAACGGCCAAAAACATTCAGTACTTC
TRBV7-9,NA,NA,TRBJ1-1,CASSLDAGSTEAFF,TGTGCCAGCAGCTTAGATGCAGGGTCGACTGAAGCTTTCTTT
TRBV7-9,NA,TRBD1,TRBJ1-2,CASSSEDRGGYTF,TGTGCCAGCAGCTCCGAGGACAGGGGTGGCTACACCTTC
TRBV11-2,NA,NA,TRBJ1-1,CASSLWPSLGPEAFF,TGTGCCAGCAGCTTATGGCCGTCCCTCGGTCCTGAAGCTTTCTTT
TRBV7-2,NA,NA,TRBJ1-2,CASSLEVGRGGYTF,TGTGCCAGCAGCTTAGAGGTCGGCCGAGGGGGCTACACCTTC
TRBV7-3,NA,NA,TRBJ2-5,CASSSDTAQETQYF,TGTGCCAGCAGCTCTGACACAGCCCAAGAGACCCAGTACTTC
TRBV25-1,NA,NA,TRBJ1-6,CASSEYRGDSSPLHF,TGTGCCAGCAGTGAATATAGGGGTGACTCCTCACCCCTCCACTTT
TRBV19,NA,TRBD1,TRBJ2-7,CASSLKTGQGGYEQYF,TGTGCCAGTAGTCTCAAAACGGGACAGGGGGGCTACGAGCAGTACTTC
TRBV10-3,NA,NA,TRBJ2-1,CAISDGTYNEQFF,TGTGCCATCAGTGACGGCACATACAATGAGCAGTTCTTC
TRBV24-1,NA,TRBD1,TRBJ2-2,CATSDLGQGHGELFF,TGTGCCACCAGTGACTTGGGACAGGGGCACGGGGAGCTGTTTTTT
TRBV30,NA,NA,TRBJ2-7,CAWAEGDYEQYF,TGTGCCTGGGCGGAGGGCGACTACGAGCAGTACTTC
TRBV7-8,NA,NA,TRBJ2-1,CASSWGHSSYNEQFF,TGTGCCAGCAGCTGGGGACACAGCTCCTACAATGAGCAGTTCTTC
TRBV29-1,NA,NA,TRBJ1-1,CSGTTGPMEAFF,TGCAGCGGTACGACAGGCCCCATGGAAGCTTTCTTT
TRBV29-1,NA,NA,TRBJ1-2,CSVEPGGDSYGYTF,TGCAGCGTTGAGCCGGGCGGAGACAGCTATGGCTACACCTTC
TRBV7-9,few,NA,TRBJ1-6,CASSEEASPLHF,TGTGCCAGCAGCGAGGAGGCTTCACCCCTCCACTTT
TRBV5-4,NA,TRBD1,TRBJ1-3,CASSPGQGSTIYF,TGTGCCAGCAGCCCAGGACAGGGATCTACCATATATTTT
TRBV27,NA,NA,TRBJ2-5,CASSFSGEETQYF,TGTGCCAGCAGTTTTTCAGGGGAAGAGACCCAGTACTTC
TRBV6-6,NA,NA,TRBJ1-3,CASTHGQRSGNTIYF,TGTGCCAGCACCCACGGACAGCGCTCTGGAAACACCATATATTTT
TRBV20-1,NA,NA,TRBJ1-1,CSASWGTEAFF,TGCAGTGCTAGTTGGGGCACTGAAGCTTTCTTT
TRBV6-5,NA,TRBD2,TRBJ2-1,CASRHIAGGPNEQFF,TGTGCCAGCAGACATATAGCGGGAGGGCCCAATGAGCAGTTCTTC
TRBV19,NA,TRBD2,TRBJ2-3,CASSPGELAGTDTQYF,TGTGCCAGTAGCCCCGGCGAACTAGCGGGCACAGATACGCAGTATTTT